This T cell receptor (beta chain) was identified during a study of OX40 agonist ivuxolimab in advanced cancers. The overall study: It was ivuxolimab, an agonistic anti-OX40 (CD134) antibody, that patients were treated with. General study findings and limits: Clonal expansion from baseline to week 6 occurred in both CD4+ and CD8+ T cells.

The method was immunoSEQ multiplex PCR; TCRdb's version includes in-frame clones alone and lacks a portion of them. The sample has roughly 29,000 clones, more than 85% seen once. A remark on this clone: Its antigen is currently unknown.

The germline gives CDR1 KGHSH, CDR2 LQKENI. Trimming pared 3 bases from V and 6 bases from J, leaving 17 bases between. This CDR3 has 15 amino acids. This sequence was found in an adult with an advanced solid tumor such as melanoma, head and neck, liver or kidney cancer. Material: CD4+ or CD8+ T cells sorted from blood, obtained in a trial of the OX40 agonist ivuxolimab. This chain links TRBV18 with TRBJ1-2; D is uncertain. The CDR3 sequence is CASSPGFRQLNGYTF. DNA for the CDR3: TGTGCCAGCTCACCTGGGTTCAGGCAACTTAATGGCTACACCTTC.